These T cell receptor beta chains were read from a single sample in a study of blood T cell repertoires in COVID-19. Sequencing used immunoSEQ multiplex PCR; TCRdb keeps in-frame clones, though not all of them. The sample records about 98,000 clones, about four fifths being singletons. Specimen: peripheral blood. These TCRs come from a man aged 35-49 years with active or convalescent COVID-19. Each CDR3 is given with its conserved first and last residue. A D gene is named only where the DNA matches it firmly. Clone size is given for some rows only: seen once, a few or many times, or a class if the clone is expanded.

TRBJ1-5 | 14 | TRBV6-5 | NA | TRBD1 | CASSRQGSNQPQHF | TGTGCCAGCAGTCGACAGGGGAGCAATCAGCCCCAGCATTTT
TRBJ2-7 | 13 | TRBV6-5 | once | TRBD1 | CASSWDRNYEQYF | TGTGCCAGCAGTTGGGACAGAAACTACGAGCAGTACTTC
TRBJ2-5 | 16 | TRBV25-1 | few | TRBD1 | CASSDAGTGEKETQYF | TGTGCCAGCAGTGATGCCGGGACAGGGGAAAAAGAGACCCAGTACTTC
TRBJ2-5 | 13 | TRBV2 | NA | TRBD1 | CASSDRGRETQYF | TGTGCCAGCAGCGACAGGGGGCGGGAGACCCAGTACTTC
TRBJ2-5 | 12 | TRBV2 | NA | NA | CASTEGSETQYF | TGTGCCAGCACGGAAGGGAGTGAGACCCAGTACTTC
TRBJ1-1 | 15 | TRBV27 | NA | TRBD1 | CASSGNRGANTEAFF | TGTGCCAGCAGTGGAAACAGGGGGGCGAACACTGAAGCTTTCTTT
TRBJ2-3 | 16 | TRBV6-4 | NA | TRBD2 | CASSEAASGGADTQYF | TGTGCCAGCAGTGAGGCGGCTAGCGGGGGGGCAGATACGCAGTATTTT
TRBJ1-2 | 14 | TRBV19 | NA | TRBD1 | CASSIQAGGYGYTF | TGTGCCAGTAGTATTCAGGCAGGGGGATATGGCTACACCTTC
TRBJ2-3 | 16 | TRBV27 | NA | TRBD2 | CASSPLAGDRTDTQYF | TGTGCCAGCAGTCCCCTAGCGGGGGACCGCACAGATACGCAGTATTTT
TRBJ1-2 | 15 | TRBV6-5 | NA | TRBD1 | CASSYSMSGGNGYTF | TGTGCCAGCAGTTACTCGATGTCAGGGGGAAATGGCTACACCTTC
TRBJ2-5 | 15 | TRBV12-5 | NA | NA | CASGFSPRSVETQYF | TGTGCTAGTGGTTTTAGTCCTAGATCAGTAGAGACCCAGTACTTC
TRBJ2-7 | 16 | TRBV19 | NA | NA | CASSSAGALGTYEQYF | TGTGCCAGTAGTTCCGCTGGAGCCCTAGGTACCTACGAGCAGTACTTC
TRBJ1-5 | 18 | TRBV19 | NA | TRBD1 | CASSIIGQGAGSNQPQHF | TGTGCCAGTAGTATTATTGGACAGGGGGCTGGCAGCAATCAGCCCCAGCATTTT
TRBJ2-3 | 16 | TRBV6-6 | NA | TRBD2 | CASSYGLAGGTDTQYF | TGTGCCAGCAGTTACGGGCTAGCGGGAGGCACAGATACGCAGTATTTT
TRBJ1-2 | 16 | TRBV2 | NA | TRBD1 | CASSEGGYRGHYGYTF | TGTGCCAGCAGTGAAGGCGGGTACAGGGGGCACTATGGCTACACCTTC
TRBJ1-1 | 15 | TRBV11-1 | NA | NA | CASSLAGAANTEAFF | TGTGCCAGCAGCTTAGCGGGGGCAGCGAACACTGAAGCTTTCTTT
TRBJ1-1 | 14 | TRBV10-2 | NA | TRBD1 | CASSGDRGYTEAFF | TGCGCCAGCAGTGGTGACAGGGGATACACTGAAGCTTTCTTT
TRBJ2-5 | 13 | TRBV5-4 | NA | NA | CASSFAQQETQYF | TGTGCCAGCAGCTTCGCACAGCAAGAGACCCAGTACTTC
TRBJ2-5 | 13 | TRBV4-3 | once | NA | CASSQDLRETQYF | TGCGCCAGCAGCCAAGATTTGCGAGAGACCCAGTACTTC
TRBJ1-5 | 15 | TRBV20-1 | NA | NA | CSASNIGDFNQPQHF | TGCAGTGCTAGTAACATAGGGGATTTCAATCAGCCCCAGCATTTT
TRBJ1-2 | 13 | TRBV5-6 | NA | TRBD1 | CASSPGTGYYYTF | TGTGCCAGCAGCCCCGGGACAGGGTATTACTACACCTTC
TRBJ2-5 | 16 | TRBV7-9 | few | NA | CASSLGGIYVQETQYF | TGTGCCAGCAGCTTAGGCGGAATATACGTCCAAGAGACCCAGTACTTC
TRBJ2-6 | 15 | TRBV18 | NA | NA | CASSPEGAGANVLTF | TGTGCCAGCTCACCTGAGGGGGCTGGGGCCAACGTCCTGACTTTC
TRBJ1-5 | 16 | TRBV7-9 | many | TRBD1 | CASSLAGQGANQPQHF | TGTGCCAGCAGCTTAGCCGGACAGGGGGCAAATCAGCCCCAGCATTTT
TRBJ2-7 | 14 | TRBV5-1 | NA | TRBD1 | CASSFPGQGYEQYF | TGCGCCAGCAGCTTCCCGGGACAGGGGTACGAGCAGTACTTC
TRBJ2-7 | 14 | TRBV10-3 | NA | TRBD1 | CAISPGQENYEQYF | TGTGCCATCAGTCCCGGACAGGAAAACTACGAGCAGTACTTC
TRBJ2-3 | 18 | TRBV5-1 | NA | TRBD2 | CASSSGLAGVPSTDTQYF | TGCGCCAGCAGCTCGGGACTAGCGGGGGTCCCTAGCACAGATACGCAGTATTTT
TRBJ1-3 | 13 | TRBV12-3/TRBV12-4 | NA | NA | CASSLAGVNTIYF | TGTGCCAGCAGTTTGGCCGGAGTAAACACCATATATTTT
TRBJ2-1 | 16 | TRBV7-3 | NA | TRBD2 | CASSLPIAGGRNEQFF | TGTGCCAGCAGCTTACCCATAGCGGGGGGGCGTAATGAGCAGTTCTTC
TRBJ1-5 | 16 | TRBV6-2/TRBV6-3 | NA | NA | CASSYPRGSGNQPQHF | TGTGCCAGCAGTTACCCCCGGGGAAGCGGCAATCAGCCCCAGCATTTT
TRBJ2-6 | 16 | TRBV3-1/TRBV3-2 | once | TRBD1 | CASSQMTGAGANVLTF | TGTGCCAGCAGCCAGATGACAGGGGCTGGGGCCAACGTCCTGACTTTC
TRBJ2-4 | 15 | TRBV7-9 | NA | NA | CASSFAGQRKNIQYF | TGTGCCAGCAGCTTTGCAGGGCAGAGAAAAAACATTCAGTACTTC
TRBJ2-6 | 16 | TRBV6-4 | once | TRBD1 | CASSDSGGAGANVLTF | TGTGCCAGCAGTGACTCAGGGGGCGCTGGGGCCAACGTCCTGACTTTC
TRBJ2-1 | 13 | TRBV11-2 | NA | NA | CASSLEILSEQFF | TGTGCCAGCAGCTTAGAGATCTTGAGTGAGCAGTTCTTC
TRBJ1-4 | 13 | TRBV5-4 | NA | NA | CASSGGANEKLFF | TGTGCCAGCTCCGGAGGAGCTAATGAAAAACTGTTTTTT
TRBJ1-3 | 15 | TRBV6-5 | NA | NA | CASSPLSGAGNTIYF | TGTGCCAGCAGTCCCCTTTCGGGGGCTGGAAACACCATATATTTT
TRBJ1-1 | 14 | TRBV10-3 | NA | NA | CAISSRGQNTEAFF | TGTGCCATCAGTTCTCGGGGACAGAACACTGAAGCTTTCTTT
TRBJ2-1 | 13 | TRBV7-2 | NA | TRBD2 | CASRRGAGNEQFF | TGTGCCAGCAGGCGGGGGGCGGGGAATGAGCAGTTCTTC
TRBJ2-7 | 13 | TRBV6-2/TRBV6-3 | NA | NA | CASSYMVAYEQYF | TGTGCCAGCAGTTACATGGTAGCCTACGAGCAGTACTTC
TRBJ2-1 | 17 | TRBV5-1 | few | TRBD2 | CASSLAQGARGGFEQFF | TGCGCCAGCAGCTTGGCCCAAGGGGCGCGGGGGGGCTTTGAGCAGTTCTTC
TRBJ2-1 | 15 | TRBV5-4 | NA | TRBD1 | CASGKGTGANNEQFF | TGTGCCAGCGGCAAAGGGACAGGGGCAAACAATGAGCAGTTCTTC
TRBJ1-6 | 14 | TRBV6-5 | NA | TRBD1 | CASSQTGKYSPLHF | TGTGCCAGCAGTCAGACAGGGAAGTACTCACCCCTCCACTTT
TRBJ2-2 | 12 | TRBV7-7 | NA | TRBD1 | CASSWGQGELFF | TGTGCCAGCAGCTGGGGACAGGGGGAGCTGTTTTTT
TRBJ1-5 | 13 | TRBV2 | NA | TRBD1 | CAIGDRVNQPQHF | TGTGCCATTGGGGACAGGGTCAATCAGCCCCAGCATTTT
TRBJ2-3 | 13 | TRBV7-9 | NA | TRBD2 | CASSHGGVDTQYF | TGTGCCAGCAGCCACGGGGGGGTAGATACGCAGTATTTT
TRBJ2-5 | 14 | TRBV6-5 | NA | NA | CASSWGDNTETQYF | TGTGCCAGCAGCTGGGGGGATAATACAGAGACCCAGTACTTC
TRBJ2-1 | 13 | TRBV3-1/TRBV3-2 | NA | NA | CASSHISGYEQFF | TGTGCCAGCAGCCATATTAGCGGTTATGAGCAGTTCTTC
TRBJ2-7 | 14 | TRBV7-3 | NA | NA | CASSFLSGGYEQYF | TGTGCCAGCAGCTTCCTCTCTGGCGGTTACGAGCAGTACTTC
TRBJ2-7 | 16 | TRBV21-1 | once | NA | CASSKKTGFSSYEQYF | TGTGCCAGCAGCAAAAAGACAGGGTTCAGCTCCTACGAGCAGTACTTC
TRBJ1-1 | 14 | TRBV19 | NA | NA | CASSTTGGRVEAFF | TGTGCCAGTAGCACCACGGGGGGACGTGTTGAAGCTTTCTTT
TRBJ2-3 | 16 | TRBV5-4 | NA | TRBD2 | CASGTERGRSTDTQYF | TGTGCCAGCGGTACCGAGCGGGGGCGAAGCACAGATACGCAGTATTTT
TRBJ2-7 | 14 | TRBV7-2 | once | NA | CASSFGGGAYEQYF | TGTGCCAGCAGCTTTGGAGGGGGGGCCTACGAGCAGTACTTC
TRBJ2-5 | 15 | TRBV11-2 | NA | NA | CASTYNYAGQETQYF | TGTGCCAGCACCTATAACTACGCGGGCCAAGAGACCCAGTACTTC